What follows are 12 T cell receptor beta chains derived from one specimen sequenced in a study of cytomegalovirus exposure and HLA in healthy donors. 60 Vbeta and 13 Jbeta primers were used in PCR. Profiling relied on immunoSEQ multiplex PCR, and the TCRdb table lists in-frame clones only, not all of them. This table holds around 85,000 clones, about 77% found once. Material: PBMCs. These receptors originate from a man in his 60s in good health and CMV-seronegative.

The genes are TRBV19 and TRBJ2-7; 7 bases are shared with TRBD1. The germline gives CDR1 LNHDA, CDR2 SQIVND (reference sequence). Trimming cost V 4 bases and J 6 bases; bases outside gene matches: 21. This CDR3 spans 18 amino acids. Here the CDR3 reads CASSTAFPENRDRGEQYF. In nucleotides, the CDR3 is TGTGCCAGTAGTACCGCTTTCCCCGAAAACCGGGACAGAGGCGAGCAGTACTTC.

This chain uses TRBV6-5 with TRBJ1-2, with TRBD1 matching 8 bases. The CDR3 runs to 15 residues. Germline loops: CDR1 MNHEY, CDR2 SVGAGI. V shed 7 bases, J shed 2 bases, and the junction held 9 bases outside the gene matches. The DNA for the CDR3 is TGTGCCAGCACCACACCCGGGACAGGCAACTATGGCTACACCTTC. Translating it yields CASTTPGTGNYGYTF.

This clone has only a few counts. J is TRBJ1-2 and V is TRBV5-8, with D perhaps TRBD1 (6 bases). CDR3 length: 13 residues. Per germline, CDR1 SGHTS and CDR2 YDEGEE. V dropped 3 bases and J dropped 8 bases, with 14 bases sitting between them. The CDR3 sequence is CASSYDRFEGYTF. As DNA, the CDR3 is TGTGCCAGCAGCTACGACAGGTTTGAGGGCTACACCTTC.

V gene TRBV7-9 combines with J gene TRBJ1-1; D perhaps matches TRBD1 (5 bases). V was trimmed by 11 bases and J by 4 bases, leaving 17 bases between them. The CDR3 loop spans 13 amino acids. Germline V gene data show CDR1 as SEHNR and CDR2 as FQNEAQ (reference sequence). CDR3 coding DNA: TGTGCCTCCCAGGGCGGCCCGGGCACTGAAGCTTTCTTT. Its translation is CASQGGPGTEAFF.

The chain employs TRBV9 and TRBJ2-2; D not resolved. V lost 0 bases to trimming and J lost 4 bases, with 13 bases between them. CDR1 is SGDLS and CDR2 is YYNGEE in the germline V gene. This CDR3 has 16 residues. This CDR3 reads CASSVEFGWATGELFF. The DNA of the CDR3 is TGTGCCAGCAGCGTAGAGTTCGGCTGGGCCACCGGGGAGCTGTTTTTT.

The chain links TRBV6-1 to TRBJ1-2, with 7 bases aligning to TRBD1. Germline loops: CDR1 MNHNS, CDR2 SASEGT. The CDR3 runs 13 residues. The trim removed 2 bases at V and 8 bases at J, leaving 5 bases unmatched. As DNA, the CDR3 is TGTGCCAGCAGTGAAACGACAGGGTCAGGCTACACCTTC. It encodes CASSETTGSGYTF.

V usage is TRBV7-9 and J usage is TRBJ2-3; D unclear. V lost 1 base to trimming and J lost 2 bases, with 10 bases between them. The germline V gene encodes CDR1 SEHNR and CDR2 FQNEAQ (reference sequence). The CDR3 runs to 15 residues. CDR3 region: CASSLGASVTDTQYF. The DNA for the CDR3 is TGTGCCAGCAGCTTAGGAGCAAGCGTCACAGATACGCAGTATTTT.

The rearrangement uses TRBV5-5 and TRBJ1-4; 10 bases align to TRBD1. Germline V gene sequence: CDR1 SGHKS, CDR2 YYEKEE (reference sequence). With 4 bases clipped from V and 1 base from J, the junction kept 4 bases outside the gene matches. The CDR3 loop spans 16 amino acids. CDR3 in amino acids: CASSPGQGRTNEKLFF. The CDR3 bases are TGTGCCAGCAGCCCGGGACAGGGGAGAACTAATGAAAAACTGTTTTTT.

V gene TRBV19 combines with J gene TRBJ2-1, with D possibly matching TRBD2 (6 bases). The CDR3 loop spans 17 amino acids. V gave up 5 bases and J gave up 2 bases, with 19 bases separating them. Germline V CDR1 and CDR2: LNHDA, SQIVND (reference sequence). The CDR3 region is CASSPRGDSYPYNEQFF. The CDR3 DNA reads TGTGCCAGTAGTCCCCGAGGGGACTCGTATCCCTACAATGAGCAGTTCTTC. The complete variable domain, with remaining parts taken from reference TRBV19 and TRBJ2-1, reads DGGITQSPKYLFRKEGQNVTLSCEQNLNHDAMYWYRQDPGQGLRLIYYSQIVNDFQKGDIAEGYSVSREKKESFPLTVTSAQKNPTAFYLCASSPRGDSYPYNEQFFGPGTRLTVL.

The sample holds a few counts of this clone. The chain has TRBV5-1 and TRBJ1-1; D not certain. The germline V and J ends were trimmed by 3 bases and 5 bases, with 14 bases remaining between them. This CDR3 has 14 residues. Germline V gene data show CDR1 as SGHRS and CDR2 as YFSETQ. CDR3 sequence (DNA): TGCGCCAGCAGCTGGTCGAGGGTGGGAACTGAAGCTTTCTTT. This sequence encodes CASSWSRVGTEAFF.

The chain has TRBV5-1 and TRBJ1-1; TRBD1 might be the D (6 bases). V lost 0 bases, J lost 3 bases, and 12 bases lay in between. The CDR3 extends over 15 amino acids. Germline V lookup: CDR1 SGHRS, CDR2 YFSETQ. DNA for the CDR3: TGCGCCAGCAGCTTGGGGGACACATATTACACTGAAGCTTTCTTT. This translates into CASSLGDTYYTEAFF.

V usage is TRBV5-1 and J usage is TRBJ2-2, with D perhaps matching TRBD1 (5 bases). Per germline, CDR1 SGHRS and CDR2 YFSETQ. The V end was cut by 1 base, the J end by 4 bases, with 11 bases between. This CDR3 comprises 15 residues. This CDR3 reads CASSLTLGLTGELFF. The CDR3 DNA sequence: TGCGCCAGCAGCTTGACTTTGGGGCTCACCGGGGAGCTGTTTTTT.